A single sample gave rise to the 2 T cell receptor beta chains below, sequenced in a study of blood T cells in healthy people across ages. Alongside a J-beta primer mix, a sample-barcoded 5' primer served in a second PCR lasting roughly 6 to 11 cycles. TCRdb fed the 5' RACE reads into MiXCR, producing one record per CDR3 protein. The repertoire includes hundreds of thousands of distinct CDR3 sequences, around 25% of them detected once, and around 3% sits in the top ten. The same data also contributed to another study, on T cells of mothers and their children.

Sequenced material: blood. These receptors were taken from a boy aged 5-17 years in good health.

This clonotype was seen a few times. The V gene is TRBV7-2, the J gene TRBJ2-5; D gene unclear. TRBJ2-7 matches the DNA end more closely, so the J call is doubtful. The CDR3 contains 13 residues. From germline, CDR1 is SGHTA and CDR2 FQGNSA. The CDR3 spells CASSLSDAYEQYF. The CDR3 nucleotides read TGTGCCAGCAGCTTATCGGACGCCTACGAGCAGTACTTC.

The chain links TRBV11-2 to TRBJ2-4; 9 nucleotides match TRBD1. Germline V gene lookup returns CDR1 SGHAT and CDR2 FQNNGV. V lost 4 bases, J lost 1 base, and 17 bases stayed unmatched. This CDR3 has 20 residues. The CDR3 sequence is CASSSNTGGAGQVAKNIQYF. The CDR3 DNA follows: TGTGCCAGCAGCTCGAATACAGGGGGCGCCGGCCAAGTGGCCAAAAACATTCAGTACTTC.